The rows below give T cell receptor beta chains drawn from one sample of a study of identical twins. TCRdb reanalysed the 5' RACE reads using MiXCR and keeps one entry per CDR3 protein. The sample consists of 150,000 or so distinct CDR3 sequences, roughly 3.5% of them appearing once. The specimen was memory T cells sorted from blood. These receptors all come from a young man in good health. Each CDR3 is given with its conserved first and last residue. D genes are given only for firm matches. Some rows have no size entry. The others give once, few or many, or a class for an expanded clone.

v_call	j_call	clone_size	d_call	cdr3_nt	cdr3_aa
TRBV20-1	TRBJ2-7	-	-	TGCAGTGCTTCCCAAACGCCTAACGAGCAGTACTTC	CSASQTPNEQYF
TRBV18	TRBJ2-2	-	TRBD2	TGTGCCAGCTCACCCCGGAGACTAGCGGGAGGCACCGGGGAGCTGTTTTTT	CASSPRRLAGGTGELFF
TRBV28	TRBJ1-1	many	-	TGTGCCAGCAGTCCGTCCAGGGGAGAACTCACTGAAGCTTTCTTT	CASSPSRGELTEAFF
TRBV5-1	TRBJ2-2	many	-	TGCGCCAGCAGCATTCAACCGGGCAGTCCTACCGGGGAGCTGTTTTTT	CASSIQPGSPTGELFF
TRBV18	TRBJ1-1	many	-	TGTGCCAGCTCACCACTAAAGAACACTGAAGCTTTCTTT	CASSPLKNTEAFF
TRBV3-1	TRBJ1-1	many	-	TGTGCCAGCAGCAACCGGGCGGCGAACACTGAAGCTTTCTTT	CASSNRAANTEAFF
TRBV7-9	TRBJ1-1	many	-	TGTGCCAGCAGCTTAGACTTGTCGAACACTGAAGCTTTCTTT	CASSLDLSNTEAFF
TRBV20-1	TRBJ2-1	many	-	TGCAGTGCTAAGGGCCGCGGCAGGCTGGTTAGCGGAGGTTACAATGAGCAGTTCTTC	CSAKGRGRLVSGGYNEQFF
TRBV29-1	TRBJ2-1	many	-	TGCAGCGTTGCCCCGGCAGGGTGGAGCAATGAGCAGTTCTTC	CSVAPAGWSNEQFF
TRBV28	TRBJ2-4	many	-	TGTGCCAGCAGTTTTGGGGGGAGCAAAAACATTCAGTACTTC	CASSFGGSKNIQYF
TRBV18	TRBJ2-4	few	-	TGTGCCAGCTCACCACTCGGAGGGGAGGGGGACATTCAGTACTTC	CASSPLGGEGDIQYF
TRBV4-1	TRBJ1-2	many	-	TGCGCCAGCAGTCGAGGGGGGCCCTACACCTTC	CASSRGGPYTF
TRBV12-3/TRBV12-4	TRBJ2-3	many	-	TGTGCCAGCAGTTTCGGGCAGGGAGTCACAGATACGCAGTATTTT	CASSFGQGVTDTQYF
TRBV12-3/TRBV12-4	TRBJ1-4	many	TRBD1	TGTGCCAGCAGTGGACAGGGTGGTGGGAAAAATGAAAAACTGTTTTTT	CASSGQGGGKNEKLFF
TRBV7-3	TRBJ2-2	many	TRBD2	TGTGCCAGCAGCTTATCGGGGTCTAGCGGGAGTCCCGGGGAGCTGTTTTTT	CASSLSGSSGSPGELFF
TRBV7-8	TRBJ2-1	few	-	TGTGCCAGCAGCAGTGCGGGACTTCGACTCCACAATGAGCAGTTCTTC	CASSSAGLRLHNEQFF
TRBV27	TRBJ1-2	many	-	TGTGCCAGCAGACCGGACCGGACCTCTAGCTACACCTTC	CASRPDRTSSYTF
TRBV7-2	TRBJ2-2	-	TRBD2	TGTGCCAGCAGCTTAGTTAGCGGGAGTTCTGGGGAGCTGTTTTTT	CASSLVSGSSGELFF
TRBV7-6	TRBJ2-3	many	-	TGTGCCAGCAACCTCCAGGGTTCAGATACGCAGTATTTT	CASNLQGSDTQYF
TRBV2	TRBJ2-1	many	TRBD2	TGTGCCAGCGGGGGGGACGGTGTAGCTGAGCAGTTCTTC	CASGGDGVAEQFF
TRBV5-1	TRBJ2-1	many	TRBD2	TGCGCCAGCAGCGAACCGGGACTAGTTTTGAGGGGCAATGAGCAGTTCTTC	CASSEPGLVLRGNEQFF
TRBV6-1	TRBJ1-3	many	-	TGTGCCAGCAGTCTTGGAAACACCATATATTTT	CASSLGNTIYF
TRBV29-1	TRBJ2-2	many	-	TGCAGCGTTGATTTAGGGTTCACCGGGGAGCTGTTTTTT	CSVDLGFTGELFF
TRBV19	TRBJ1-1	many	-	TGTGCCAGTAGTGGGCTGGGTCAGAACACTGAAGCTTTCTTT	CASSGLGQNTEAFF
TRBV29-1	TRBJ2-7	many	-	TGCAGCGTTACAGGGCTCAACGAGCAGTACTTC	CSVTGLNEQYF
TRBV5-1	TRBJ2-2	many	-	TGCGCCAGCAGCTTGACAGCGCTGAAAAAGGGGACGGGCAACACCGGGGAGCTGTTTTTT	CASSLTALKKGTGNTGELFF
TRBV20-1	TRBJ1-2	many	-	TGCAGTGTATTGGGGGGTGGCTACACCTTC	CSVLGGGYTF
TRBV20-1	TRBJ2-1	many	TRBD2	TGCAGTGCTCTAAAACGGGAGGGCCTATACAATGAGCAGTTCTTC	CSALKREGLYNEQFF
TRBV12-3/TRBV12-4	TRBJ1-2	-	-	TGTGCCAGCAGTACGACCTGGTCGGTCGACGGCTACACCTTC	CASSTTWSVDGYTF
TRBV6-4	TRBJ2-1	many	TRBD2	TGTGCCAGCAGCCAGACCGGGACTACCCGGGGAGGGCACGGCAGGCGGAATGAGCAGTTCTTC	CASSQTGTTRGGHGRRNEQFF
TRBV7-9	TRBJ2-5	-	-	TGTGCCAGCAGCTCATTCCAAGAGACCCAGTACTTC	CASSSFQETQYF
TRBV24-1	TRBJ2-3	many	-	TGTGCCACCAGTGCCGCTTTGTCCCTCGGCACAGATACGCAGTATTTT	CATSAALSLGTDTQYF
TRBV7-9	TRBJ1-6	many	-	TGTGCCAGCAGCCCCAACAGGGCAGGGAATTCACCCCTCCACTTT	CASSPNRAGNSPLHF
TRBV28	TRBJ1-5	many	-	TGTGCCAGCAGTTTAGAGGGGGGCAATCAGCCCCAGCATTTT	CASSLEGGNQPQHF
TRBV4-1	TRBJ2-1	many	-	TGCGCCAGCAGCCAAGCGGGACGCCCAACATACAATGAGCAGTTCTTC	CASSQAGRPTYNEQFF
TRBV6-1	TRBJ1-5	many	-	TGTGCCAGCAGTAAAACAGATAGCAATCAGCCCCAGCATTTT	CASSKTDSNQPQHF
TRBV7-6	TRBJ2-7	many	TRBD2	TGTGCCAGCAGCTCGACCGCGGGACTAGCGAAGCAGTACTTC	CASSSTAGLAKQYF
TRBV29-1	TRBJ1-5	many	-	TGCAGCGTCGTTACAGGGAGTCAGCAGCCCCAGCATTTT	CSVVTGSQQPQHF
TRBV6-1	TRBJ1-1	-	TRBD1	TGTGCCAGCCGTCCCAGGGGGATGAACACTGAAGCTTTCTTT	CASRPRGMNTEAFF
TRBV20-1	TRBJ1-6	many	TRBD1	TGCAGTGTGCAGGGGGAGAATTCACCCCTCCACTTT	CSVQGENSPLHF
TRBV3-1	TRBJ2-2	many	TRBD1	TGTGCCAGCAGCCAAGATCTGACAGGGGGATTGAACACCGGGGAGCTGTTTTTT	CASSQDLTGGLNTGELFF
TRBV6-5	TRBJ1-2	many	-	TGTGCCAGCAGTACACCCAGTTATGGCTACACCTTC	CASSTPSYGYTF
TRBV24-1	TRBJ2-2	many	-	TGTGCCACCAGTGATTCCTCAAACACCGGGGAGCTGTTTTTT	CATSDSSNTGELFF
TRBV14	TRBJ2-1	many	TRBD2	TGTGCCAGCAGCCAAGGGTTAGCGGGAGACCCCAATGAGCAGTTCTTC	CASSQGLAGDPNEQFF
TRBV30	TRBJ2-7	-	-	TGTGCCTGGAGTGTGGGGTTCCTGACGGACTCCTACGAGCAGTACTTC	CAWSVGFLTDSYEQYF
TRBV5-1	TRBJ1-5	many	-	TGCGCCAGCAGCTTGGGAGTTGATCAGCCCCAGCATTTT	CASSLGVDQPQHF
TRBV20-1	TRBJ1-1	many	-	TGCAGTGCTAGAAAGGGGAACACTGAAGCTTTCTTT	CSARKGNTEAFF